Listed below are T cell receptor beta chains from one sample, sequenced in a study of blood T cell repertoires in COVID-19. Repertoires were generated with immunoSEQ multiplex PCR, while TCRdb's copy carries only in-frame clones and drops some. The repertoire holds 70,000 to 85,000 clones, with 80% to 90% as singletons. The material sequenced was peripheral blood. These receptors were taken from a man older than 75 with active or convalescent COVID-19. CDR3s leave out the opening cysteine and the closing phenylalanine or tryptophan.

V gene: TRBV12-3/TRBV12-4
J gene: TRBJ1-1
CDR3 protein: ASSPRGTEAF

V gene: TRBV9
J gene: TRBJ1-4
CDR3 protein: ASSGLRGADEKLF

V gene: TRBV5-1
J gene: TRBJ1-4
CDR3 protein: ASSLDEGAEKLF

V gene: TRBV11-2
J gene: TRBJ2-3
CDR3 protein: ASSLVAGGPFTDTQY

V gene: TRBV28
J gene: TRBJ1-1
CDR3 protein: ASRLLRANTEAF

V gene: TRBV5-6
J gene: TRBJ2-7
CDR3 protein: ASRLLGPSYEQY

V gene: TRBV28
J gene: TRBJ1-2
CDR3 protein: AAQGQGRVYGYT

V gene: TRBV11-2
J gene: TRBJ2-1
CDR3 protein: ASSLGRILLNEQF

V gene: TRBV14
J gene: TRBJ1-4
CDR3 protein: ASSQVGGINEKLF

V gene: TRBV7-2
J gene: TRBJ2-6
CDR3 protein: ASSPSLGANVLT

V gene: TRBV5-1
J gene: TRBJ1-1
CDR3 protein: ASSPQMNTEAF

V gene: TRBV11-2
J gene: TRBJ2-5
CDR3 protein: ASSTSRTSGVLETQY

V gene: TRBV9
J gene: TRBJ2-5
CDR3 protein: ASSVVPAGGETQY

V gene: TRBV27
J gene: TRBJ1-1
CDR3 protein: ASSLQGFTEAF

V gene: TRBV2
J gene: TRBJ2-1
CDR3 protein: ASMGGRNTEQF

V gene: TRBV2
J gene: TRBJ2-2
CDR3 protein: ASSLQGARSGGELF

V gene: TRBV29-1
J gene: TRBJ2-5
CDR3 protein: SVRGETQY

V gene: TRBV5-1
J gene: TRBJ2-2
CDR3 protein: ASSLSQVGTGELF

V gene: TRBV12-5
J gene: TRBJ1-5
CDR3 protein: ASGSGQGQNQPQH

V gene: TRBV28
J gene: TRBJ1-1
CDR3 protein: ASSWPGLGTEAF

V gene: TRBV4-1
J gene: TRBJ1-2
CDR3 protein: ASSQGDRAAYGYT

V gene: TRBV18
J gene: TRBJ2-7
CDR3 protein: ASSQGSSYEQY

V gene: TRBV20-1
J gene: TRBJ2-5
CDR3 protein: SASPRGGVRETQY

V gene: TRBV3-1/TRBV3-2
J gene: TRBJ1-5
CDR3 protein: ASSPSRGQPQH

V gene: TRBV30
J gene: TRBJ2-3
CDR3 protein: AWGTGVDRTDTQY

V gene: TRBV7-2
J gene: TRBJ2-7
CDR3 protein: ASSLQRGSYEQY

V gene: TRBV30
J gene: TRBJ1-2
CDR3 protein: AWSPTRTAYGYT

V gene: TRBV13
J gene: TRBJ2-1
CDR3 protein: ASTGRKQYDNEQF

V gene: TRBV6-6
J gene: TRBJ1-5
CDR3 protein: ASSYSGGPNQPQH

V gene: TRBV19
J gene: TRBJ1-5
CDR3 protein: ASTSVGTGGNQPQH

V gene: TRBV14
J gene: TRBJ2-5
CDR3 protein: ASSQGTPWARQTQY

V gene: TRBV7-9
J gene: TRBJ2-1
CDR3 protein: ASSLEWGQGSSLQF

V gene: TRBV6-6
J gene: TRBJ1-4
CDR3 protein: ASSYGNIGVLF

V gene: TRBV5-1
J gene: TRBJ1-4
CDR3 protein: ASSLEGGNNEKLF

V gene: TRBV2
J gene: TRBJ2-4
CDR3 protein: ASTRQLLAKNIQY

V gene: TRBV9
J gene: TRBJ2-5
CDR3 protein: ASSVWDTITETQY

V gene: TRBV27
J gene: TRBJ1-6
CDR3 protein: ASSPGQKPPLH

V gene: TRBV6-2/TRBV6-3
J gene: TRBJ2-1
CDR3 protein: ASSSRGGRAYNEQF

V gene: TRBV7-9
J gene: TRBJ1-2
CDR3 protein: ASSWGSADSDGYT

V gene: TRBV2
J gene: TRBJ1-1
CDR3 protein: ASSRTGGDTEAF

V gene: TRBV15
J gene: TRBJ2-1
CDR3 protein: ATSRVTGKRDFEQF

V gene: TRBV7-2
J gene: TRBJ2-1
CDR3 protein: ASSLAGGSFYNEQF

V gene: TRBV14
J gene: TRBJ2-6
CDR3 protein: ASSSYRGSGANVLT

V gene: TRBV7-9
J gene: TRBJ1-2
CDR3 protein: ASSSRVTGTSYGYT

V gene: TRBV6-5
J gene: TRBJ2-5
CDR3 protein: ASSYERTSSRY

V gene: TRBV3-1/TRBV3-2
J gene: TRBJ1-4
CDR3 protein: ASSRTGSGLEKLF

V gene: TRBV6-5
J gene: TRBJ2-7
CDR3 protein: ASSQPGQGHYEQY

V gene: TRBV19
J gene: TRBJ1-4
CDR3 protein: ASTGKQGWGEKLF

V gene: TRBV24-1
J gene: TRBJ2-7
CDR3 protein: ATSDPARGSEQY

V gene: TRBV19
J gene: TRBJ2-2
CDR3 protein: ASSTPITRTGQLNTGELF

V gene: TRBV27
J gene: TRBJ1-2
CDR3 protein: ASTPAGQLGNYGYT

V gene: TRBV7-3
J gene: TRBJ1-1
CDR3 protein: ASSSRQGPDTEAF

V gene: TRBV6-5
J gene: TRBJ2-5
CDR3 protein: ASTFGRMETQY